Following are 18 T cell receptor beta chains from one sample sequenced in a study of blood T cell repertoires in COVID-19. Only in-frame clones appear in the TCRdb table, and some are missing; sequencing was by immunoSEQ multiplex PCR. The sample has 200,000 or so clones; approximately 88% are singletons. Sequencing was performed on PBMCs or T cells enriched from blood (not recorded which). The receptors were gathered from a woman aged 30 to 39 who had been exposed to COVID-19.

CDR3 nucleotides: TGTGCCAGCAGCCCCCGGACGGGAAATTCACCCCTCCACTTT. Protein product: CASSPRTGNSPLHF. V and J are TRBV14 and TRBJ1-6; unclear D gene. CDR3 length: 14 residues. Germline lookup yields CDR1 SGHDN and CDR2 FVKESK. With 4 bases removed from V and 7 bases from J, the gap between germline ends came to 11 bases.

This clone has a single count. The chain recombines TRBV5-5 with TRBJ2-2; maybe TRBD2 (6 bases). CDR3 length: 17 residues. Trimming took 2 bases from V and 0 from J, leaving 14 bases between them. The germline CDR1 and CDR2 sequences are SGHKS and YYEKEE (reference sequence). This CDR3 reads CASSFLAGTSNTGELFF. CDR3 DNA sequence: TGTGCCAGCAGCTTTTTGGCGGGGACCTCGAACACCGGGGAGCTGTTTTTT.

V gene TRBV7-8 combines with J gene TRBJ2-7; tentative D call: TRBD2 (6 bases). V was trimmed by 1 base and J by 0 bases, leaving 16 bases between them. The CDR3 is 17 amino acids. Per germline, CDR1 SGHVS and CDR2 FQNEAQ. CDR3 sequence: CASSLVWRGLLSYEQYF. The CDR3 DNA follows: TGTGCCAGCAGCTTAGTGTGGAGGGGCCTCCTCTCCTACGAGCAGTACTTC.

The chain couples TRBV2 to TRBJ2-4; D is unclear. CDR1 SNHLY and CDR2 FYNNEI come from the germline V gene. V lost 5 bases and J lost 2, with 10 bases in between. The CDR3 has 14 amino acids. CDR3 nucleotide sequence: TGTGCCAGCAGTAAAATTCTCTCCAAAAACATTCAGTACTTC. Translating gives CASSKILSKNIQYF.

This clone has more than one count but fewer than ten. This chain uses TRBV11-1 with TRBJ1-1; weak D call: TRBD1 (5 bases). Germline V gene sequence: CDR1 SGHAT, CDR2 FQDESV (reference sequence). The CDR3 has 14 residues. The germline V and J ends were trimmed by 4 bases and 1 base, with 10 bases remaining between them. Written as DNA, the CDR3 is TGTGCCAGCAGCTCTCTCGGGGGGAACACTGAAGCTTTCTTT. Translated, it gives CASSSLGGNTEAFF.

V gene TRBV19 combines with J gene TRBJ2-1; a possible D gene is TRBD2 (5 bases). Trimming cost V 0 bases and J 4 bases, with 19 bases left between them. Germline V lookup: CDR1 LNHDA, CDR2 SQIVND (reference sequence). This CDR3 region has 18 residues. This CDR3 is CASSIDLVRPGFYNEQFF. As DNA, the CDR3 is TGTGCCAGTAGTATAGATCTCGTAAGACCGGGATTTTACAATGAGCAGTTCTTC.

The chain has TRBV5-1 and TRBJ2-1; possible D gene TRBD2, 5 bases. CDR1 is SGHRS, CDR2 YFSETQ, per germline. The CDR3 runs to 16 residues. Between the trimmed V and J ends, which lost 0 bases and 3 bases, there was a span of 13 bases. DNA of the CDR3: TGCGCCAGCAGCTTGGCTAGCCCTGGTAACTACAATGAGCAGTTCTTC. Protein product: CASSLASPGNYNEQFF.

The genes are TRBV11-2 and TRBJ1-2; 8 bases map to TRBD1. This CDR3 spans 15 amino acids. Germline CDR1 reads SGHAT; CDR2 reads FQNNGV. J gave up 7 bases and V 3 bases, and 10 bases lay outside the gene matches. The CDR3 is CASSFGGTGSSGYTF. Here the CDR3 DNA reads TGTGCCAGCAGCTTTGGAGGGACAGGTTCGAGTGGCTACACCTTC. The whole variable domain, remainder taken from reference TRBV11-2 and TRBJ1-2, is EAGVAQSPRYKIIEKRQSVAFWCNPISGHATLYWYQQILGQGPKLLIQFQNNGVVDDSQLPKDRFSAERLKGVDSTLKIQPAKLEDSAVYLCASSFGGTGSSGYTFGSGTRLTVV.

V usage is TRBV5-1 and J usage is TRBJ1-1, with 10 bases fitting TRBD1. With 2 bases clipped from V and 3 bases from J, the junction kept 7 bases outside the gene matches. CDR3 length: 16 amino acids. CDR1 SGHRS and CDR2 YFSETQ come from the germline V gene. CDR3 sequence reads: CASSFGQGGFDTEAFF. The CDR3 DNA reads as TGCGCCAGCAGCTTTGGACAGGGGGGCTTTGACACTGAAGCTTTCTTT. The complete variable domain, with remaining parts taken from reference TRBV5-1 and TRBJ1-1, reads KAGVTQTPRYLIKTRGQQVTLSCSPISGHRSVSWYQQTPGQGLQFLFEYFSETQRNKGNFPGRFSGRQFSNSRSEMNVSTLELGDSALYLCASSFGQGGFDTEAFFGQGTRLTVV.

The chain recombines TRBV11-1 with TRBJ2-1; TRBD2 matches 12 bases. The CDR3 is made up of 16 amino acids. J gave up 9 bases and V 0 bases, and 6 bases lay outside the gene matches. CDR1 and CDR2 (germline): SGHAT, FQDESV (reference sequence). The DNA of the CDR3 is TGTGCCAGCAGCTTAGCTAGACTAGCGGGAGTTGGTGAGCAGTTCTTC. Translating gives CASSLARLAGVGEQFF.

The J gene is TRBJ1-1, the V gene TRBV29-1, with 7 nucleotides matching TRBD1. The CDR3 is 17 residues long. Trimming took 0 bases from V and 11 from J; bases not matched to a gene: 21. Germline values: CDR1 SQVTM, CDR2 ANQGSEA. The chain's CDR3 is CSVEDLEAPTGILGAFF. CDR3 DNA: TGCAGCGTTGAAGATCTTGAGGCCCCGACAGGGATCTTAGGGGCTTTCTTT. The whole variable domain, filled in from reference TRBV29-1 and TRBJ1-1, reads SAVISQKPSRDICQRGTSLTIQCQVDSQVTMMFWYRQQPGQSLTLIATANQGSEATYESGFVIDKFPISRPNLTFSTLTVSNMSPEDSSIYLCSVEDLEAPTGILGAFFGQGTRLTVV.

This clone was detected only once. The chain recombines TRBV7-9 with TRBJ1-6; 7 bases match TRBD1. Germline loops: CDR1 SEHNR, CDR2 FQNEAQ (reference sequence). J gave up 5 bases and V 3 bases, and 10 bases lay outside the gene matches. The CDR3 is made up of 17 amino acids. CDR3 in DNA: TGTGCCAGCAGCTTTAGGACAGGAACCACCCATAATTCACCCCTCCACTTT. Protein sequence: CASSFRTGTTHNSPLHF. Looking up the rest from reference TRBV7-9 and TRBJ1-6 gives the full variable domain: DTGVSQNPRHKITKRGQNVTFRCDPISEHNRLYWYRQTLGQGPEFLTYFQNEAQLEKSRLLSDRFSAERPKGSFSTLEIQRTEQGDSAMYLCASSFRTGTTHNSPLHFGNGTRLTVT.

The chain joins TRBV4-1 to TRBJ1-1; TRBD1 is a possible D gene (5 bases). Trimming shortened V by 5 bases and J by 6 bases, and 10 bases separated the two germline ends. This CDR3 spans 12 amino acids. Germline CDR1 reads MGHRA; CDR2 reads YSYEKL. The CDR3 loop reads CASSADRAEAFF. The CDR3 DNA reads TGCGCCAGCAGCGCCGACAGAGCTGAAGCTTTCTTT.

The table lists this clone with a count of one. The chain is built from TRBV2 and TRBJ2-5, with 15 nucleotides matching TRBD2. The length of the CDR3 is 16 residues. Unmatched junction bases numbered 1, after V lost 4 bases and J lost 1 base. Germline V CDR1 and CDR2: SNHLY, FYNNEI. The CDR3 reads CASSGTSGRAQETQYF. In DNA, the CDR3 is TGTGCCAGCAGTGGGACTAGCGGGAGGGCCCAAGAGACCCAGTACTTC.

The rearrangement uses TRBV18 and TRBJ1-4, with 9 positions matching TRBD1. V dropped 1 base and J dropped 5; count of bases not matched to a gene: 2. CDR3 length equals 15 residues. Germline CDR1 is KGHSH and CDR2 is LQKENI. CDR3 sequence reads: CASSPRQGVNEKLFF. DNA for the CDR3: TGTGCCAGCTCACCACGACAGGGGGTAAATGAAAAACTGTTTTTT.

The chain uses TRBV10-2 and TRBJ2-1, with 7 bases that match TRBD2. The CDR3 length is 14 residues. The trim removed 4 bases at V and 8 bases at J, leaving 8 bases unmatched. Germline V gene lookup returns CDR1 WSHSY and CDR2 SAAADI. The CDR3 region is CASSVKGRGYEQFF. DNA for the CDR3: TGCGCCAGCAGTGTTAAGGGGAGGGGCTATGAGCAGTTCTTC.

The chain recombines TRBV14 with TRBJ1-6, with TRBD1 as a possible D gene (5 bases). Germline CDR1 and CDR2: SGHDN and FVKESK. The CDR3 sequence is 17 residues long. Deletions cut 5 bases from V and 0 bases from J, with 14 bases between. The CDR3, as DNA: TGTGCCAGCAGCAGGGGTATGAAGGGCTCCTATAATTCACCCCTCCACTTT. This translates into CASSRGMKGSYNSPLHF.

The genes are TRBV5-1 and TRBJ2-5; TRBD1 matches at 10 bases. Germline V CDR1 and CDR2: SGHRS, YFSETQ. J lost 3 bases, V lost 0 bases, and 14 bases had no gene match. CDR3 length: 19 residues. The CDR3 coding sequence is TGCGCCAGCAGCTTGGTTGTTCAGGGACAGGGGTCGGGAGAAGAGACCCAGTACTTC. Encoded protein: CASSLVVQGQGSGEETQYF. The complete variable domain, with remaining parts taken from reference TRBV5-1 and TRBJ2-5, reads KAGVTQTPRYLIKTRGQQVTLSCSPISGHRSVSWYQQTPGQGLQFLFEYFSETQRNKGNFPGRFSGRQFSNSRSEMNVSTLELGDSALYLCASSLVVQGQGSGEETQYFGPGTRLLVL.